This T cell receptor (beta chain) was profiled in a study of T cells in Graves' hyperthyroidism and ophthalmopathy. Study observations and caveats: Most clonotypes that expanded in the thyroid above 0.001 also showed up in blood.

The authors deemed Graves' hyperthyroidism stable absent ophthalmopathy progression within 18 months. CDR3 length: 14 amino acids. Germline V lookup: CDR1 WSHSY, CDR2 SAAADI. Of note for this clonotype: The antigen is unknown. At one boundary the junction diverges from the germline segment, which might be a read error.

Amplification yielded TCR beta CDR3 regions, with RNA transcripts as the source. With the HTBI primer set, the TCR CDR3 went through a first round of RT-PCR. TCRdb called the multiplex PCR reads again in MiXCR, with one record for every CDR3 protein. The data show roughly 710,000 distinct CDR3 sequences, with 35% seen just once and around a third held by the top ten. The chain combines TRBV10-2 with TRBJ1-1; D remains ambiguous. Sample: blood. The TCR was taken from a woman aged 40-49 years with Graves' hyperthyroidism. The CDR3 DNA reads TGTGCCAGCAGCCAAGTTTTTTCGAACACTGAAGCTTTCTTT. It yields the protein CASSQVFSNTEAFF.